Sequencing of this T cell receptor (beta chain) was carried out in a study of graft-versus-host responses after intestinal transplantation. Study overall: Those transplanted obtained multivisceral, liver-intestinal, or isolated intestinal grafts. Each recipient received anti-thymocyte globulin induction, then tacrolimus and steroids for about 3 years.

To note about this clone: No antigen is known for it.

Method: immunoSEQ multiplex PCR; TCRdb's copy keeps in-frame clones and lacks some. The repertoire holds about 59,000 clones, with 90% to 95% as singletons. Deletions cut 4 bases from V and 1 base from J, with 17 bases between. CDR1 is SGHRS and CDR2 is YFSETQ in the germline V gene. CDR3 size: 16 residues. Study-level findings and limits: Across patients carrying graft-donor T cell macrochimerism, allografts held high graft-versus-host to host-versus-graft clonal ratios. Recipient marrow contained GvH clones, some of which appeared first in ileum or blood.

The sequenced sample was unstimulated CD4+ T cells sorted from spleen or lymph node cells, obtained before transplant. The chain is built from TRBV5-1 and TRBJ2-5, with D perhaps TRBD1 (5 bases). The source of this sequence is a human donor who was the organ donor for an intestinal transplant. CDR3 coding DNA: TGCGCCAGCAGCCTGAGGTCCCAGGGTCGCCAAGAGACCCAGTACTTC. Encoded protein: CASSLRSQGRQETQYF. The full variable domain, completed using reference TRBV5-1 and TRBJ2-5, is KAGVTQTPRYLIKTRGQQVTLSCSPISGHRSVSWYQQTPGQGLQFLFEYFSETQRNKGNFPGRFSGRQFSNSRSEMNVSTLELGDSALYLCASSLRSQGRQETQYFGPGTRLLVL.